This T cell receptor (beta chain) was recovered during a study of cytomegalovirus exposure and HLA in healthy donors. Study at large: T cells numbering approximately 170 million yielded around 120 million unique TCR beta sequences in an earlier analysis.

Both 60 Vbeta primers and 13 Jbeta primers went into the PCR. This table comes from immunoSEQ multiplex PCR, and its TCRdb copy is limited to in-frame clones, with some not included. The sample lists about 160,000 clones, around 79% occurring once. Germline V gives CDR1 SGHDT, CDR2 YYEEEE. V lost 1 base, J lost 1 base, and 18 bases lay in between. The CDR3 runs 17 residues. Concerning this clone itself: The antigen is unknown. This sample also contains other DNA sequences that code for the same CDR3.

Whole-study results and caveats: TCR beta V- and J-gene trimming, according to a later analysis, was linked to a missense DCLRE1C variant. Whilst most TCR sequences proved rare, a subset of public TCRs occurred across many donors.

This chain joins TRBV5-6 and TRBJ2-7; a weak D match, TRBD1 (5 bases). The source of this sequence is a man aged 45-60 years in good health and CMV-seropositive. Sample: PBMCs. In nucleotides, the CDR3 is TGTGCCAGCAGCTTGCCTCCTGGACAAGGCCCTTCCTACGAGCAGTACTTC. This sequence encodes CASSLPPGQGPSYEQYF.